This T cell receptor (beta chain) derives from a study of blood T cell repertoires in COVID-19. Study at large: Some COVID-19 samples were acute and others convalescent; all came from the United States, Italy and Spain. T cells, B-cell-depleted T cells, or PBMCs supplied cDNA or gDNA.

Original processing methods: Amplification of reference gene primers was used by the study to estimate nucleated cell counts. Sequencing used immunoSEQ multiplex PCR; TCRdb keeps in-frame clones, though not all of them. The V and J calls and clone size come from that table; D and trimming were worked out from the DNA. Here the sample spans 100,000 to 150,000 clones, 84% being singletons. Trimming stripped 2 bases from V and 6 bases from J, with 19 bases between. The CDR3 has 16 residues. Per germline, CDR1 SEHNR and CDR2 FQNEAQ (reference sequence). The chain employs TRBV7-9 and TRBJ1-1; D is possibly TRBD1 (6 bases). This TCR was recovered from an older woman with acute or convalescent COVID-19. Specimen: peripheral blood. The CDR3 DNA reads TGTGCCAGCAGCTTACAGGGGACCCCGGGAGGGTCTGAAGCTTTCTTT. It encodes CASSLQGTPGGSEAFF.